This T cell receptor (beta chain) derives from a study of cytomegalovirus exposure and HLA in healthy donors. Whole-study findings and limits: Across donors, sequencing depth was assumed by presence/absence analyses to be roughly uniform. Accurate HLA-A and HLA-B prediction from TCR beta sequences was reported for most subjects.

In the case of this clone: Its antigen is as yet unknown.

The study ran its PCR with 60 Vbeta and 13 Jbeta primers. Original processing methods: Later reanalysis found 80 million or so unique TCR beta chains, some 10 million of them shared. Sequencing used immunoSEQ multiplex PCR; TCRdb keeps in-frame clones, though not all of them. The D gene and trimming were derived from the DNA, and the V and J assignments and clone size from that table. The sample includes about 160,000 clones. CDR3 size: 11 residues. Germline V gene sequence: CDR1 SGHRS, CDR2 YFSETQ. V was pared by 3 bases and J by 3 bases, with 4 bases between. The sample taken for sequencing was PBMCs. The receptor comes from an older woman in good health and CMV-seronegative. The V call is TRBV5-1, the J call TRBJ2-7; D call uncertain. CDR3 DNA: TGCGCCAGCAGCTCAAACTACGAGCAGTACTTC. This gives the protein CASSSNYEQYF. Complete variable domain (other parts from reference TRBV5-1 and TRBJ2-7): KAGVTQTPRYLIKTRGQQVTLSCSPISGHRSVSWYQQTPGQGLQFLFEYFSETQRNKGNFPGRFSGRQFSNSRSEMNVSTLELGDSALYLCASSSNYEQYFGPGTRLTVT.